This T cell receptor (beta chain) came from a study of Graves' ophthalmopathy and Graves' hyperthyroidism. RNA transcripts provided the template for amplifying TCR beta CDR3 regions. RT-PCR with HTBI primers came first, then second-round multiplex PCR. Each CDR3 protein is one row after TCRdb ran MiXCR on the multiplex PCR reads. The sample records more than 550,000 distinct CDR3 sequences, 35% to 50% being singletons. CDR3 size: 14 residues. Germline V lookup: CDR1 SEHNR, CDR2 FQNEAQ (reference sequence). The V segment lost 5 bases and the J segment 4 bases; nucleotides outside the gene matches: 6. This sequence joins TRBV7-9 and TRBJ1-1; TRBD1 agrees at 8 bases. The sequencing input was peripheral blood. The clonotype comes from an adult man with Graves' ophthalmopathy. The CDR3: CASSRQGPGTEAFF. As DNA, the CDR3 is TGTGCCAGCAGCCGACAGGGGCCGGGCACTGAAGCTTTCTTT. Combining the CDR3 with reference TRBV7-9 and TRBJ1-1 gives the whole variable domain DTGVSQNPRHKITKRGQNVTFRCDPISEHNRLYWYRQTLGQGPEFLTYFQNEAQLEKSRLLSDRFSAERPKGSFSTLEIQRTEQGDSAMYLCASSRQGPGTEAFFGQGTRLTVV.